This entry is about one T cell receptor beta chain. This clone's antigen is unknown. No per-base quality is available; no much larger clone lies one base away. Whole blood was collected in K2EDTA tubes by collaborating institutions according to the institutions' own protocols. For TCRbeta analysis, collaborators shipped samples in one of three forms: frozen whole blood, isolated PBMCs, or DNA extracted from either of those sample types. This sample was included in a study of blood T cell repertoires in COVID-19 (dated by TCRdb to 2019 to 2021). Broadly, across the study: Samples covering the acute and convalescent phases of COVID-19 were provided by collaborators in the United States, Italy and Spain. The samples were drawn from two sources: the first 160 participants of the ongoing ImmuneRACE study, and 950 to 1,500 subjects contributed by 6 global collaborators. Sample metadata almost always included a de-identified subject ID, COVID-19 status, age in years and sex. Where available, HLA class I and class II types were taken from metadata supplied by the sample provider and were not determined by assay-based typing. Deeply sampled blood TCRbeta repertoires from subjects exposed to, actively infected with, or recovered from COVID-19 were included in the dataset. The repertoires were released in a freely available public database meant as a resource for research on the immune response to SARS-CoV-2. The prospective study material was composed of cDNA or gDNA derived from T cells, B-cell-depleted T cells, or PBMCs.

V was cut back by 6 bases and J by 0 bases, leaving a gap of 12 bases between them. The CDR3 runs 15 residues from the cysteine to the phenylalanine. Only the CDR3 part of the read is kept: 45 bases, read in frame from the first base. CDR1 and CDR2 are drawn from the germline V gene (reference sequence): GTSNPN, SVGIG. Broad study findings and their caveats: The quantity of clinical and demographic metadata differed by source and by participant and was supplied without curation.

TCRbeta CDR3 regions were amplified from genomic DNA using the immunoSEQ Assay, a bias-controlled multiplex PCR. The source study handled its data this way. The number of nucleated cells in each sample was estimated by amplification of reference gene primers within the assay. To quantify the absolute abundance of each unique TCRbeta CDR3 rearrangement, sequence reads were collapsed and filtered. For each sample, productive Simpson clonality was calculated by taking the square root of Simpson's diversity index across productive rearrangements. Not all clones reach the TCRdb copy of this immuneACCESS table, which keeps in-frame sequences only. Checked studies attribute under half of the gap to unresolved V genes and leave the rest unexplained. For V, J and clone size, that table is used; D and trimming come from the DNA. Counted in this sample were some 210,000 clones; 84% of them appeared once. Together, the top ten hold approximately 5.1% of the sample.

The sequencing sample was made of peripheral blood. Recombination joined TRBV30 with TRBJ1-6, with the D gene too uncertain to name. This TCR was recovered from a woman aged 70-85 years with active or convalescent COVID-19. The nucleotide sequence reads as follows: TGTGCCTGCACCTCGGGTAGCTCCTATAATTCACCCCTCCACTTT. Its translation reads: CACTSGSSYNSPLHF.